These 17 T cell receptor beta chains came from one sample sequenced in a study of OX40 agonist ivuxolimab in advanced cancers. Using immunoSEQ multiplex PCR, the repertoire was profiled, and TCRdb retains in-frame clones only, with some absent. Among 70,000 or so clones listed, around 88% were seen once. This sample comprised CD4+ or CD8+ T cells sorted from blood, obtained in a trial of the OX40 agonist ivuxolimab. All receptors derive from an adult with an advanced solid tumor such as melanoma, head and neck, liver or kidney cancer.

This clone was detected once. CDR3 DNA sequence: TGTGCCAGCAGCGTAGGGGCGGAGCCCTCCTACGAGCAGTACTTC. It yields the protein CASSVGAEPSYEQYF. This chain links TRBV9 with TRBJ2-7; no clear D. The CDR3 totals 15 residues. CDR1 is SGDLS and CDR2 is YYNGEE in the germline V gene. V was cut by 0 bases and J by 0 bases, with 10 bases left in between. Variable domain in full (rest from reference TRBV9 and TRBJ2-7): DSGVTQTPKHLITATGQRVTLRCSPRSGDLSVYWYQQSLDQGLQFLIQYYNGEERAKGNILERFSAQQFPDLHSELNLSSLELGDSALYFCASSVGAEPSYEQYFGPGTRLTVT.

This chain's CDR3 is CASSLAGLPGNTIYF. CDR3 sequence (DNA): TGTGCCAGCAGTTTGGCAGGACTCCCTGGAAACACCATATATTTT. The J gene is TRBJ1-3, the V gene TRBV28; D unclear. The CDR3 has 15 residues. The V gene's germline CDR1 is MDHEN and CDR2 SYDVKM. V was shortened by 3 bases and J by 2 bases, with 11 bases between the two germline ends.

The chain recombines TRBV2 with TRBJ1-1; D is possibly TRBD1 (6 bases). Trimming stripped 4 bases from V and 5 bases from J, with 17 bases between. CDR3 length equals 15 residues. Per germline, CDR1 SNHLY and CDR2 FYNNEI. The CDR3 bases are TGTGCCAGCAGTGGTTGGCGGGGGCAGGAGACTGAAGCTTTCTTT. Translated: CASSGWRGQETEAFF.

The J gene is TRBJ2-1, the V gene TRBV7-8; D unresolved. V dropped 6 bases and J dropped 0 bases, with 12 bases sitting between them. Germline V CDR1 and CDR2: SGHVS, FQNEAQ. The CDR3 totals 15 residues. CDR3 protein: CASSRAQSSYNEQFF. DNA of the CDR3: TGTGCCAGCAGTCGGGCGCAAAGCTCCTACAATGAGCAGTTCTTC.

CDR3: CASSTRDRANSPLHF. CDR3 in DNA: TGTGCCAGCAGCACCCGGGACAGGGCAAATTCACCCCTCCACTTT. The chain recombines TRBV6-5 with TRBJ1-6; 9 bases agree with TRBD1. In germline, CDR1 is MNHEY, CDR2 SVGAGI. Germline trimming cut 6 bases from V and 7 bases from J; bases unmatched to any gene: 7. This CDR3 spans 15 amino acids.

V is TRBV6-6 and J is TRBJ1-1; D remains ambiguous. Germline V gives CDR1 MNHNY, CDR2 SVGAGI (reference sequence). The ends were cut back, 8 bases at V and 1 base at J, with 14 bases in the middle. There are 14 residues in the CDR3. The DNA of the CDR3 is TGTGCCAGCCCATATGTGGGAAGGAACACTGAAGCTTTCTTT. Its translation: CASPYVGRNTEAFF.

This sequence joins TRBV5-5 and TRBJ1-1; D unclear. Germline CDR1 is SGHKS and CDR2 is YYEKEE (reference sequence). The CDR3 loop spans 14 amino acids. Trimming pared 4 bases from V and 0 bases from J, leaving 10 bases between. The CDR3 is CASSLDPMNTEAFF. CDR3 in DNA: TGTGCCAGCAGCCTCGACCCCATGAACACTGAAGCTTTCTTT.

The chain employs TRBV7-2 and TRBJ2-1; perhaps TRBD2 as D (5 bases). The ends were cut back, 2 bases at V and 1 base at J, with 9 bases in the middle. The CDR3 covers 15 residues. Germline-derived CDR1 and CDR2 are SGHTA and FQGNSA. The CDR3 loop is CASSLFRGSYNEQFF. Written as DNA, the CDR3 is TGTGCCAGCAGCTTATTCCGGGGTTCCTACAATGAGCAGTTCTTC.

The rearrangement joins TRBV5-1 to TRBJ2-7; D not certain. Trimming pared 0 bases from V and 2 bases from J, leaving 12 bases between. Germline-derived CDR1 and CDR2 are SGHRS and YFSETQ. The CDR3 runs 15 residues. Written as DNA, the CDR3 is TGCGCCAGCAGCTTGGCCGTATCGGAGCCCTACGAGCAGTACTTC. Its protein is CASSLAVSEPYEQYF. Filled out from reference TRBV5-1 and TRBJ2-7, the complete variable domain reads KAGVTQTPRYLIKTRGQQVTLSCSPISGHRSVSWYQQTPGQGLQFLFEYFSETQRNKGNFPGRFSGRQFSNSRSEMNVSTLELGDSALYLCASSLAVSEPYEQYFGPGTRLTVT.

The V and J genes are TRBV7-8 and TRBJ2-3, with 14 bases lining up with TRBD2. J lost 11 bases, V lost 5 bases, and 6 bases had no gene match. The CDR3 consists of 14 residues. Germline V CDR1 and CDR2: SGHVS, FQNEAQ. The CDR3, as DNA: TGTGCCAGCAGCGCGACTAGCGGGGGGGGCGGGCAGTATTTT. Translated, it gives CASSATSGGGGQYF.

The chain carries TRBV11-3 and TRBJ2-1; 13 nucleotides line up with TRBD2. Looked up from germline, CDR1 is SGHNT and CDR2 is YENEEA. The CDR3 consists of 16 residues. Trimming removed 5 bases from V and 7 bases from J; junction bases left unmatched: 8. The chain's CDR3 is CASSPSGTSGTNEQFF. The CDR3 nucleotides read TGTGCCAGCAGCCCAAGCGGGACTAGCGGGACAAATGAGCAGTTCTTC.

This chain links TRBV5-4 with TRBJ1-1; D unclear. Trimming left V 0 bases short and J 1 base short, with 4 bases between. The CDR3 runs 13 residues. Germline CDR1 is SGHNT and CDR2 is YYREEE (reference sequence). The CDR3 region is CASSLDTNTEAFF. Written as DNA, the CDR3 is TGTGCCAGCAGCTTGGACACGAACACTGAAGCTTTCTTT.

This clone was counted once. This rearrangement joins TRBV9 to TRBJ1-3; D unclear. Trimming left V 0 bases short and J 4 bases short, with 2 bases between. The CDR3 runs to 12 residues. Germline V lookup: CDR1 SGDLS, CDR2 YYNGEE. The CDR3 here is CASSVVGNTIYF. In DNA, the CDR3 is TGTGCCAGCAGCGTAGTAGGAAACACCATATATTTT. The entire variable domain, with the rest obtained from reference TRBV9 and TRBJ1-3, is as follows: DSGVTQTPKHLITATGQRVTLRCSPRSGDLSVYWYQQSLDQGLQFLIQYYNGEERAKGNILERFSAQQFPDLHSELNLSSLELGDSALYFCASSVVGNTIYFGEGSWLTVV.

This clone was detected a few times. This sequence joins TRBV11-2 and TRBJ1-1; D gene unclear. The CDR3 totals 11 residues. Germline CDR1 and CDR2: SGHAT and FQNNGV. The ends were cut back, 5 bases at V and 8 bases at J, with 9 bases in the middle. The CDR3 loop reads CASSVTDEAFF. DNA for the CDR3: TGTGCCAGCAGCGTTACCGACGAAGCTTTCTTT.

The V and J genes are TRBV10-3 and TRBJ1-6; no firm D call. Per germline, CDR1 ENHRY and CDR2 SYGVKD. Trimming took 10 bases from V and 0 from J, leaving 10 bases between them. CDR3 length equals 14 residues. The CDR3 DNA follows: TGTGCCACGGGCACGAGCTCCTATAATTCACCCCTCCACTTT. Translated: CATGTSSYNSPLHF.

This sequence joins TRBV5-1 and TRBJ2-1, with 9 positions matching TRBD2. Unmatched junction bases numbered 8, after V lost 4 bases and J lost 6 bases. The CDR3 runs to 15 residues. The germline CDR1 and CDR2 sequences are SGHRS and YFSETQ. CDR3 sequence: CASSRGLARTNEQFF. The DNA for the CDR3 is TGCGCCAGCAGCAGGGGACTAGCCCGAACCAATGAGCAGTTCTTC.

The chain couples TRBV5-4 to TRBJ2-1, with 9 bases matching TRBD2. V trimming: 4 bases; J trimming: 8 bases; junction bases outside the gene matches: 13. This CDR3 is 16 amino acids long. The germline CDR1 and CDR2 sequences are SGHNT and YYREEE (reference sequence). CDR3 coding DNA: TGTGCCAGCAGCCCCCGGGGCGGGGGGGGCCGTGATGAGCAGTTCTTC. Its translation is CASSPRGGGGRDEQFF. Supplemented by reference TRBV5-4 and TRBJ2-1, the full variable domain reads ETGVTQSPTHLIKTRGQQVTLRCSSQSGHNTVSWYQQALGQGPQFIFQYYREEENGRGNFPPRFSGLQFPNYSSELNVNALELDDSALYLCASSPRGGGGRDEQFFGPGTRLTVL.